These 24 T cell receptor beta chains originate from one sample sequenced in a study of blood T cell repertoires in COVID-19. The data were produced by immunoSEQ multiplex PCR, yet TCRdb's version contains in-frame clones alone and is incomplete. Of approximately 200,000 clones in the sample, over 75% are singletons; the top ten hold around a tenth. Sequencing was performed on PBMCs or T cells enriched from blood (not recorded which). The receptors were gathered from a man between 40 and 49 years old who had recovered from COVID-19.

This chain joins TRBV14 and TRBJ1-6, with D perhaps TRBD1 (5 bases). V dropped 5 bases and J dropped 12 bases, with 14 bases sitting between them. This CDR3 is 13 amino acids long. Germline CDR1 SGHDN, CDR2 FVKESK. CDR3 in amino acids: CASSNGHHLPLHF. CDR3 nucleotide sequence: TGTGCCAGCAGCAACGGACATCACCTACCCCTCCACTTT.

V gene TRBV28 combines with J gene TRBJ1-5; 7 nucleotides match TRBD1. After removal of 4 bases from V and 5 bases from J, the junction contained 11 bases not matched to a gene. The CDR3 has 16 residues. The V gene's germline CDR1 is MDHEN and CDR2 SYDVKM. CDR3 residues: CASSSHGTDVHQPQHF. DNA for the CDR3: TGTGCCAGCAGTTCCCATGGGACAGACGTACATCAGCCCCAGCATTTT. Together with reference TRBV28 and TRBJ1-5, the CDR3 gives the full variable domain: DVKVTQSSRYLVKRTGEKVFLECVQDMDHENMFWYRQDPGLGLRLIYFSYDVKMKEKGDIPEGYSVSREKKERFSLILESASTNQTSMYLCASSSHGTDVHQPQHFGDGTRLSIL.

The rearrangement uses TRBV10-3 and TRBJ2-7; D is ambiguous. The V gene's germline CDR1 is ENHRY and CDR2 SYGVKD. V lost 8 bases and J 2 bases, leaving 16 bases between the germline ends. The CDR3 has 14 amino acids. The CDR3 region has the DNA TGTGCCATCGGCGGATTGATGAGCCCCTACGAGCAGTACTTC. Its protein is CAIGGLMSPYEQYF.

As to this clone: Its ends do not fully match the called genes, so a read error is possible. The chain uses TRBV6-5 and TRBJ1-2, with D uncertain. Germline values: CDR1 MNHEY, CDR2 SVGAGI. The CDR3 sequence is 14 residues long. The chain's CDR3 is CASSYSVPRDGYTF. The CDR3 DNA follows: TGTGCCAGCAGCTACTCCGTCCCGAGGGATGGCTACACCTTC.

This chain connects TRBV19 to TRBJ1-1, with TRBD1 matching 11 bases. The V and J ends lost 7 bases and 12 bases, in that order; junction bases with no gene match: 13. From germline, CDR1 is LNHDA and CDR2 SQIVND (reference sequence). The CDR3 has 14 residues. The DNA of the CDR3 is TGTGCCAGTACCCTCCCGGGACAGGGGGTGACGACTTTCTTT. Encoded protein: CASTLPGQGVTTFF.

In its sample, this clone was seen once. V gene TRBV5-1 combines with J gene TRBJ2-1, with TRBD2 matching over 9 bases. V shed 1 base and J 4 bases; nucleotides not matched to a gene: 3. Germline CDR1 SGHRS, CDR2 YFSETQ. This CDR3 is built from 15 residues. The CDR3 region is CASSLRSGGYNEQFF. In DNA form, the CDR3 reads TGCGCCAGCAGCTTGAGAAGCGGGGGGTACAATGAGCAGTTCTTC.

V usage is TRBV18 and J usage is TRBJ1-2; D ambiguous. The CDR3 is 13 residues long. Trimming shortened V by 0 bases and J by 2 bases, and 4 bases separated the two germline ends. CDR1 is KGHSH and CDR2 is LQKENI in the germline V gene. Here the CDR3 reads CASSPPQNYGYTF. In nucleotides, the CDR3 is TGTGCCAGCTCACCACCGCAGAACTATGGCTACACCTTC.

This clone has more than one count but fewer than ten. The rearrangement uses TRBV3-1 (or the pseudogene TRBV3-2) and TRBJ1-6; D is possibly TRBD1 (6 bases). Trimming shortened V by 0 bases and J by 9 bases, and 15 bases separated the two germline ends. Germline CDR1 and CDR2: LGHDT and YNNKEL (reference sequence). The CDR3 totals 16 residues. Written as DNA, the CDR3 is TGTGCCAGCAGCCAAGAGAGGAGGGGGGGTGCTTCACCCCTCCACTTT. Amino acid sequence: CASSQERRGGASPLHF.

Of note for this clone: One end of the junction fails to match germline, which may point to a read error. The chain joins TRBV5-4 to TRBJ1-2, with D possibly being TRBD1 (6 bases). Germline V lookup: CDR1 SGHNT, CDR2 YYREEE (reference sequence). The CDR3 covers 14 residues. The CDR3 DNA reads TGTGCCAGCAGCCCCGGGGGGGCCAACTCTGGCTACACCTTC. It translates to CASSPGGANSGYTF.

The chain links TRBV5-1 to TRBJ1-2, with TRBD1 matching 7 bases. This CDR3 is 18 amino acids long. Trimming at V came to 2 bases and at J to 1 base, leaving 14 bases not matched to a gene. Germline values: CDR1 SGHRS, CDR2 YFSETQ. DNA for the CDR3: TGCGCCAGCAGCTTAACCCTCAACAACAGGGGCGTTAACTATGGCTACACCTTC. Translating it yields CASSLTLNNRGVNYGYTF.

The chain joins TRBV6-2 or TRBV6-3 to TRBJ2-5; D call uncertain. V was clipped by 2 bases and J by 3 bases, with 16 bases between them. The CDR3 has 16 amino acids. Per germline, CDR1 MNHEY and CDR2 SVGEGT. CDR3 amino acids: CASSYDRIQSEETQYF. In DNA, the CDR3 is TGTGCCAGCAGTTACGATAGAATACAGAGTGAAGAGACCCAGTACTTC.

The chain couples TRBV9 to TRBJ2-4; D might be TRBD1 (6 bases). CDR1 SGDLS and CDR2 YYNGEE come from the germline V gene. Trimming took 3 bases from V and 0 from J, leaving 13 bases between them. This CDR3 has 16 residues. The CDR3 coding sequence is TGTGCCAGCAGCGGATCAGGGGCCCCAGCCAAAAACATTCAGTACTTC. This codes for CASSGSGAPAKNIQYF.

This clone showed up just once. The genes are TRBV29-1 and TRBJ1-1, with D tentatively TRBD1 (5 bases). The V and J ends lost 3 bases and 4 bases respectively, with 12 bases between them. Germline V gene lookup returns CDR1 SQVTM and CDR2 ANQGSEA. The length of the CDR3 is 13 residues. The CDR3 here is CSVDSGPRTEAFF. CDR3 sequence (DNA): TGCAGCGTTGACTCAGGGCCGCGCACTGAAGCTTTCTTT. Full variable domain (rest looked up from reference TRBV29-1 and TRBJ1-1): SAVISQKPSRDICQRGTSLTIQCQVDSQVTMMFWYRQQPGQSLTLIATANQGSEATYESGFVIDKFPISRPNLTFSTLTVSNMSPEDSSIYLCSVDSGPRTEAFFGQGTRLTVV.

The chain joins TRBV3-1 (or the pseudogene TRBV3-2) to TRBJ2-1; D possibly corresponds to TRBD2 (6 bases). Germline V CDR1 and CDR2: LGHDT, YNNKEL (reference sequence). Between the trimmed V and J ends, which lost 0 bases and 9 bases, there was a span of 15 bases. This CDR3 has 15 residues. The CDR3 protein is CASSQEVGGTSEQFF. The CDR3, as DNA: TGTGCCAGCAGCCAAGAGGTCGGGGGTACGAGTGAGCAGTTCTTC.

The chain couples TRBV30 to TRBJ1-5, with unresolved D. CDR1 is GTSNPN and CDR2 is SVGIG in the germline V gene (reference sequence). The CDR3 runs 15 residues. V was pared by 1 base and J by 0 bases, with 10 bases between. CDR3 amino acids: CAWSAKSHSNQPQHF. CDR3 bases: TGTGCCTGGAGTGCTAAAAGTCATAGCAATCAGCCCCAGCATTTT.

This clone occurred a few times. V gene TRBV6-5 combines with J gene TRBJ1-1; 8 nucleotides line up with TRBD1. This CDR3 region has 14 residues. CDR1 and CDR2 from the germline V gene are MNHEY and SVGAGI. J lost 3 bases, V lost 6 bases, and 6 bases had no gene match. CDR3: CASRSGQAHTEAFF. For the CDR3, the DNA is TGTGCCAGCAGGTCGGGACAGGCCCACACTGAAGCTTTCTTT.

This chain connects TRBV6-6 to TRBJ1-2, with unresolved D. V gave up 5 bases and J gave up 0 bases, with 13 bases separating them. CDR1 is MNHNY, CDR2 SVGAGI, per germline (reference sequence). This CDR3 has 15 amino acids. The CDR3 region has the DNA TGTGCCAGCAGTGCCCTCGGCGGATCTAACTATGGCTACACCTTC. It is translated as CASSALGGSNYGYTF.

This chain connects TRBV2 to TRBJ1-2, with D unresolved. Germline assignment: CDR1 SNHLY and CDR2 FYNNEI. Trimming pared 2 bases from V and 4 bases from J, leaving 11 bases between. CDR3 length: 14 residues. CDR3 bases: TGTGCCAGCAGTGAAAGCGGGTACGGCTATGGCTACACCTTC. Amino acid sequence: CASSESGYGYGYTF.

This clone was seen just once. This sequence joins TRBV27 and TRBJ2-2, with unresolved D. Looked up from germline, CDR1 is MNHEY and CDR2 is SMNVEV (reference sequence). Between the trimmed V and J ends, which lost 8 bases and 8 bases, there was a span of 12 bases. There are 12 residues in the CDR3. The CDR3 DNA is TGTGCCAGCCGGTTCCTGTGGGGGGAGCTGTTTTTT. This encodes CASRFLWGELFF.

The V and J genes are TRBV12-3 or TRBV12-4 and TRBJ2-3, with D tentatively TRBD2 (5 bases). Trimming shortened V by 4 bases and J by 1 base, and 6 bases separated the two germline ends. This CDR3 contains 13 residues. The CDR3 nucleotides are TGTGCCAGCAGTTATAGCGGCACAGATACGCAGTATTTT. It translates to CASSYSGTDTQYF.

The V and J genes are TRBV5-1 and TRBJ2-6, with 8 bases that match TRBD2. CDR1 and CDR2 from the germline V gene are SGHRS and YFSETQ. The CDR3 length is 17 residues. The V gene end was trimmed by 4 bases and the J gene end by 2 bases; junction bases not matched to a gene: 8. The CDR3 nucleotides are TGCGCCAGCAGCCAACGGGGGGGCCAGACTGGGGCCAACGTCCTGACTTTC. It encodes CASSQRGGQTGANVLTF.

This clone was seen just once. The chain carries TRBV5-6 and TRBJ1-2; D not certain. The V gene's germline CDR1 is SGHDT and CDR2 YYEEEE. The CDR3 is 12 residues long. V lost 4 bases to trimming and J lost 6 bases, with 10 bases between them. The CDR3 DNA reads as TGTGCCAGCAGCCTCGACCAGGATGGCTACACCTTC. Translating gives CASSLDQDGYTF.

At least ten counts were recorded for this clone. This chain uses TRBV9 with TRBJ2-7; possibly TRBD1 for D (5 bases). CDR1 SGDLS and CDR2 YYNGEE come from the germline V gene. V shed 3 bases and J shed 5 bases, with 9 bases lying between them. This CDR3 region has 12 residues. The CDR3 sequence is CASSGRENEQYF. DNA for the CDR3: TGTGCCAGCAGCGGCAGGGAAAACGAGCAGTACTTC.

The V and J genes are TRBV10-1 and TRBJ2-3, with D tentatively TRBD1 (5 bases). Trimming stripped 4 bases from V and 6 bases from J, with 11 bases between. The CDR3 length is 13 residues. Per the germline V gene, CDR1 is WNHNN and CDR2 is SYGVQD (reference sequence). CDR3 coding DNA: TGCGCCAGCAGTGCTGGGGCAAAGGATACGCAGTATTTT. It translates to CASSAGAKDTQYF.